The present TCR beta chain was sequenced within a study of CD8+ T cells in alopecia areata listed by TCRdb under 2018. The study in broad terms: Treated patients were enrolled in an open-label pilot trial of oral tofacitinib, 5 to 10 mg twice daily, for moderate-to-severe alopecia areata. RNA was obtained with the PAXgene miRNA kit for fixed scalp, the miRNeasy kit for PBMCs, and the RNeasy kit for mouse skin. Patients stayed on tofacitinib for 6 to 18 months and then had 6 months of follow-up off drug so that delayed response and recurrence could be assessed. immunoSEQ multiplex PCR using 35 Vbeta forward primers and 13 Jbeta reverse primers was used to amplify TCRbeta CDR3 regions. In humans, TCRbeta sequencing was performed on scalp tissue and on sorted CD4+ and CD8+ peripheral blood T cells from healthy controls and from patients with patchy or totalis/universalis alopecia areata. In both human patients and the C3H/HeJ mouse model, the study applied high-throughput TCRbeta sequencing to look at T cell clonal expansion in alopecia areata. Patients on tofacitinib were biopsied at baseline and after 4 and 24 weeks of treatment, and several of the patients also had a later scalp biopsy. Scalp clonality was compared across normal scalp (n=4), patchy alopecia areata scalp (n=8), and alopecia totalis/universalis scalp (n=8). The study at large found these results: Unlike mouse skin, where gammadelta T cells dominate, normal human skin contains resident alphabeta T cells that get sequenced too, which complicates analysis of the scalp TCR repertoire. Compared with normal scalp, lesional scalp had higher clonality and more expanded CD8+ clones, particularly in alopecia totalis/universalis, a pattern that suggests antigenic drive. TCR sequences shared between patients were less clear than in mice, possibly partly because of HLA diversity in the patient population.

The library was obtained by the immunoSEQ multiplex PCR assay. To provide template for TCR sequencing, every sample had RNA extracted and reverse transcribed into cDNA. First-strand cDNA was synthesized with SuperScript III using a 2:1 mix of oligo-dT and random hexamers. A synthetic immune receptor repertoire was used to gauge amplification bias, and whatever bias remained was removed computationally. From the authors' description of their analysis: Raw reads were preprocessed to remove errors, and CDR3 was defined according to IMGT conventions as the region from the conserved cysteine to phenylalanine. To get clonality, Shannon entropy was normalized by log2 of the number of productive unique TCRs and the result was subtracted from 1. Scalp TCRbeta sequences were cross-referenced with sorted blood CD4 and CD8 repertoires so that the CD4 or CD8 identity of scalp clones could be inferred. Entries here come from immuneACCESS through TCRdb and include only in-frame sequences with V and J called. Some clones fail to appear in such tables; in the studies checked, an unresolved V gene covers under half of the shortfall, and the cause of the remainder is unknown. V and J calls and clone size are copied from that table; D and trimming were computed from the DNA. The sample has 10,000 to 15,000 clones on record, more than 45% of them singletons. Roughly 13% of the sample lies in the top ten.

The CDR3 holds 15 amino acids from the cysteine to the phenylalanine. CDR3 DNA is the only sequence kept; it has 45 bases, read in frame from the first base. The junction carries 18 bases between V and J, which are trimmed by 6 bases and 2 bases respectively. The germline V gene specifies SGHRS as CDR1 and YFSETQ as CDR2. This clone has just one count. What this receptor recognizes is not known. Nothing much larger sits one base from this clone, and base qualities are not available. From alopecia areata patients, peripheral blood was collected along with lesional scalp punch biopsies. Scalp biopsies from humans were placed right away in PAXgene tissue containers for fixation.

The sequence derives from a human donor with alopecia areata. The sequencing input was skin. Recombination joined TRBV5-1 with TRBJ2-7; TRBD1 is possibly the D segment (6 matching bases). This receptor has the CDR3 CASTPSGRGPYEQYF. The sequence in DNA is TGCGCCAGCACCCCCTCCGGCAGGGGACCCTACGAGCAGTACTTC.